Shown below are 4 T cell receptor beta chains from a single sample sequenced in a study of blood T cell repertoires in COVID-19. The protocol was immunoSEQ multiplex PCR, while the TCRdb copy is restricted to in-frame clones and leaves out a portion. The table has a few hundred thousand clones, about 82% seen once. The sequenced material came from peripheral blood. These receptors were taken from a woman in her forties or fifties with active or convalescent COVID-19.

The rearrangement uses TRBV7-2 and TRBJ2-5; 12 bases fit TRBD2. The V gene end was trimmed by 3 bases and the J gene end by 5 bases; junction bases not matched to a gene: 4. Germline V gene data show CDR1 as SGHTA and CDR2 as FQGNSA. This CDR3 region has 15 residues. Here the CDR3 DNA reads TGTGCCAGCAGCTTCGGACTAGCGGGACGGGAGACCCAGTACTTC. Protein product: CASSFGLAGRETQYF.

V is TRBV7-9 and J is TRBJ2-1; 13 bases align to TRBD2. Germline V gene data show CDR1 as SEHNR and CDR2 as FQNEAQ (reference sequence). The CDR3 is 15 amino acids. With V trimmed by 3 bases and J by 10 bases, 6 bases remained unmatched. CDR3 sequence reads: CASSFGLAGVGEQFF. The DNA for the CDR3 is TGTGCCAGCAGCTTTGGACTAGCGGGAGTCGGCGAGCAGTTCTTC.

The rearrangement joins TRBV6-5 to TRBJ1-1; unclear D gene. Germline V gene lookup returns CDR1 MNHEY and CDR2 SVGAGI. The germline V and J ends were trimmed by 2 bases and 1 base, with 5 bases remaining between them. The CDR3 has 13 residues. The CDR3: CASSYEENTEAFF. CDR3 DNA sequence: TGTGCCAGCAGTTACGAGGAGAACACTGAAGCTTTCTTT.

V is TRBV7-8 and J is TRBJ1-1; the D gene is possibly TRBD1 (5 bases). The CDR3 is 13 amino acids. Trimming pared 7 bases from V and 3 bases from J, leaving 12 bases between. Germline loops: CDR1 SGHVS, CDR2 FQNEAQ. CDR3 amino acids: CASTKGLDTEAFF. The CDR3 DNA reads TGTGCCAGCACGAAGGGGCTGGACACTGAAGCTTTCTTT.